This T cell receptor (beta chain) was profiled in a study of shared clonotypes between healthy human individuals. Study-level background: Aged 18 to 49, the donors were two women and three men. Points from the study as a whole: Roughly 5.3% of naive CD4 clonotypes were common to several donors. Depth of sequencing was expected to influence donor clonotype sharing.

A note on this clone: The antigen remains undetermined.

Using immunoSEQ multiplex PCR, the repertoire was profiled, and TCRdb retains in-frame clones only, with some absent. The sample includes some 2.3 million clones, approximately 95% of them seen just once. The sequenced sample was naive CD4+ T cells from PBMCs. As to subset: CD45RA+ positively selected. The sequence came from a man between 18 and 35 years old in good health. Some clones in this sample may be carry-over from other donors' samples.

The chain's CDR3 is CASSVSDRGYGYTF. The CDR3 nucleotides are TGTGCCAGCAGCGTTTCGGACAGAGGCTATGGCTACACCTTC. The V and J genes are TRBV7-8 and TRBJ1-2, with D possibly matching TRBD1 (6 bases). Germline CDR1 reads SGHVS; CDR2 reads FQNEAQ. This CDR3 has 14 amino acids. Trimming pared 5 bases from V and 4 bases from J, leaving 14 bases between. The variable domain in full, completed from reference TRBV7-8 and TRBJ1-2, reads GAGVSQSPRYKVAKRGQDVALRCDPISGHVSLFWYQQALGQGPEFLTYFQNEAQLDKSGLPSDRFFAERPEGSVSTLKIQRTQQEDSAVYLCASSVSDRGYGYTFGSGTRLTVV.